One and the same sample provided the 16 T cell receptor beta chains below, sequenced in a study of T cell responses to AZD1222 COVID-19 vaccine. Profiled with immunoSEQ multiplex PCR; TCRdb holds only in-frame clones, not every one. The sample carries over 120,000 clones, just under 95% recorded once. The input for sequencing was peripheral blood, taken on day 0 of AZD1222 vaccination. These receptors came from an adult in good health.

V usage is TRBV11-2 and J usage is TRBJ2-7; the match to TRBD1 covers 8 bases. The germline gives CDR1 SGHAT, CDR2 FQNNGV. The CDR3 runs 14 residues. V was clipped by 4 bases and J by 3 bases; unmatched bases: 5. The CDR3 sequence is CASSSPGQVYEQYF. Here the CDR3 DNA reads TGTGCCAGCAGCTCTCCGGGACAGGTCTACGAGCAGTACTTC. Combining the CDR3 with reference TRBV11-2 and TRBJ2-7 gives the whole variable domain EAGVAQSPRYKIIEKRQSVAFWCNPISGHATLYWYQQILGQGPKLLIQFQNNGVVDDSQLPKDRFSAERLKGVDSTLKIQPAKLEDSAVYLCASSSPGQVYEQYFGPGTRLTVT.

The rearrangement uses TRBV27 and TRBJ1-3; unclear D gene. V was trimmed by 7 bases and J by 1 base, leaving 5 bases between them. Germline CDR1 is MNHEY and CDR2 is SMNVEV (reference sequence). The CDR3 is 12 residues long. The CDR3 bases are TGTGCCAGCATGGGGTCTGGAAACACCATATATTTT. It yields the protein CASMGSGNTIYF.

The CDR3 loop reads CSVDRADAYNSPLHF. The CDR3 DNA sequence: TGCAGCGTTGACAGGGCCGATGCTTATAATTCACCCCTCCACTTT. The genes are TRBV29-1 and TRBJ1-6, with D maybe TRBD1 (5 bases). V lost 3 bases and J lost 4, with 13 bases in between. The CDR3 length is 15 residues. Germline V gene data show CDR1 as SQVTM and CDR2 as ANQGSEA.

The chain is built from TRBV29-1 and TRBJ1-1; D ambiguous. The CDR3 spans 12 residues. CDR1 is SQVTM and CDR2 is ANQGSEA in the germline V gene. V shed 7 bases and J shed 3 bases, with 12 bases lying between them. CDR3 sequence reads: CSARRVDTEAFF. The CDR3 DNA is TGCAGCGCCCGCCGGGTTGACACTGAAGCTTTCTTT.

This clone was observed once. Other DNA sequences of this sample code for an identical CDR3. J is TRBJ2-3 and V is TRBV4-1, with unresolved D. Trimming cost V 0 bases and J 6 bases, with 4 bases left between them. There are 12 residues in the CDR3. The germline V gene has CDR1 MGHRA and CDR2 YSYEKL. The CDR3 nucleotides read TGCGCCAGCAGCCAAGAACGGGATACGCAGTATTTT. Protein product: CASSQERDTQYF.

The chain recombines TRBV3-1 (or the pseudogene TRBV3-2) with TRBJ2-2, with 11 bases matching TRBD1. V was pared by 1 base and J by 5 bases, with 3 bases of the junction left unmatched. The CDR3 loop spans 16 amino acids. From germline, CDR1 is LGHDT and CDR2 YNNKEL (reference sequence). Written as DNA, the CDR3 is TGTGCCAGCAGCCAAGGGTGGGACAGGGGGACCGGGGAGCTGTTTTTT. Translation: CASSQGWDRGTGELFF.

This clone occurred a few times. The same CDR3 arises from other DNA sequences in this sample as well. The chain links TRBV6-4 to TRBJ2-6; TRBD1 or TRBD2 may be the D gene (5 bases each). V shed 0 bases and J shed 2 bases, with 5 bases lying between them. The CDR3 runs 15 residues. In germline, CDR1 is MRHNA, CDR2 SNTAGT. The CDR3 region is CASSDSGAGANVLTF. CDR3 sequence (DNA): TGTGCCAGCAGTGACTCGGGGGCTGGGGCCAACGTCCTGACTTTC.

The chain joins TRBV5-8 to TRBJ2-1; 8 bases match TRBD1. The CDR3 is 14 amino acids. Germline-derived CDR1 and CDR2 are SGHTS and YDEGEE. V dropped 2 bases and J dropped 7; count of bases not matched to a gene: 5. CDR3 loop: CASSFWTGPNEQFF. DNA of the CDR3: TGTGCCAGCAGCTTTTGGACAGGGCCGAATGAGCAGTTCTTC.

The chain recombines TRBV27 with TRBJ2-5; the match to TRBD1 covers 9 bases. V shed 6 bases and J 4 bases; nucleotides not matched to a gene: 9. CDR1 is MNHEY, CDR2 SMNVEV, per germline (reference sequence). CDR3 size: 15 residues. This CDR3 is CASRVGTGRRETQYF. CDR3 nucleotides: TGTGCCAGCAGGGTTGGGACAGGGCGAAGAGAGACCCAGTACTTC.

The chain uses TRBV7-9 and TRBJ1-6; 8 bases are shared with TRBD1. The germline CDR1 and CDR2 sequences are SEHNR and FQNEAQ (reference sequence). J was trimmed by 8 bases and V by 1 base; bases with no gene match: 4. The CDR3 covers 15 residues. In DNA, the CDR3 is TGTGCCAGCAGCTTAGGGGACAGGCGGTATTCACCCCTCCACTTT. Amino acid sequence: CASSLGDRRYSPLHF.

The chain has TRBV9 and TRBJ2-3; D is uncertain. Germline V gives CDR1 SGDLS, CDR2 YYNGEE. CDR3 size: 18 residues. V gave up 1 base and J gave up 2 bases, with 20 bases separating them. As DNA, the CDR3 is TGTGCCAGCAGCGTAAGTCCTCATATCCTACTAATCACAGATACGCAGTATTTT. Amino acid sequence: CASSVSPHILLITDTQYF.

The V and J genes are TRBV2 and TRBJ1-2; 8 positions match TRBD1. The germline CDR1 and CDR2 sequences are SNHLY and FYNNEI. Losses at the gene ends were 4 bases for V and 0 bases for J; bases not matched to a gene: 7. CDR3 size: 16 residues. DNA for the CDR3: TGTGCCAGCAGTGTGGACAGGGCGTTGTCTAACTATGGCTACACCTTC. It encodes CASSVDRALSNYGYTF.

The V and J genes are TRBV20-1 and TRBJ2-5; D is ambiguous. In germline, CDR1 is DFQATT, CDR2 SNEGSKA (reference sequence). This CDR3 is built from 11 residues. Between the trimmed V and J ends, which lost 6 bases and 5 bases, there was a span of 10 bases. In DNA, the CDR3 is TGCAGTGCAAACTCCTTCGAGACCCAGTACTTC. As protein: CSANSFETQYF.

V and J are TRBV10-2 and TRBJ2-7; TRBD1 aligns across 7 bases. CDR3 length: 16 amino acids. Trimming at V came to 3 bases and at J to 3 bases, leaving 11 bases not matched to a gene. The germline V gene has CDR1 WSHSY and CDR2 SAAADI. This CDR3 reads CASSEWKPGQLYEQYF. In DNA form, the CDR3 reads TGCGCCAGCAGTGAATGGAAACCGGGACAGCTCTACGAGCAGTACTTC.

The chain employs TRBV7-9 and TRBJ2-7; 9 positions match TRBD2. The length of the CDR3 is 14 residues. The germline gives CDR1 SEHNR, CDR2 FQNEAQ (reference sequence). The junction had 4 bases not matched to a gene; V was cut back by 5 bases and J by 2 bases. The CDR3, as DNA: TGTGCCAGCAGCCGTGGACTAGCGACCTACGAGCAGTACTTC. It codes for CASSRGLATYEQYF.

This sequence joins TRBV2 and TRBJ2-5; D assignment may be TRBD1 or TRBD2 (5 bases each). The CDR3 spans 14 residues. V was trimmed by 5 bases and J by 5 bases, leaving 15 bases between them. Germline values: CDR1 SNHLY, CDR2 FYNNEI. CDR3 DNA: TGTGCCAGCAGTTTTGGAAGGGGACGGGAGACCCAGTACTTC. Its translation: CASSFGRGRETQYF. Full variable domain (outside the CDR3, taken from reference TRBV2 and TRBJ2-5): EPEVTQTPSHQVTQMGQEVILRCVPISNHLYFYWYRQILGQKVEFLVSFYNNEISEKSEIFDDQFSVERPDGSNFTLKIRSTKLEDSAMYFCASSFGRGRETQYFGPGTRLLVL.